The sequence of this T cell receptor beta chain was determined in a study of T cell repertoires in cytomegalovirus infection. Study details: From public TCR beta signatures came an indication of both CMV infection and matching HLA type.

TCRdb recomputed calls from the reads with MiXCR, one row per CDR3 protein. The sample has around 290,000 distinct CDR3 sequences, more than 20% seen once; the top ten hold more than 11%. Comment on this clonotype: The antigen is undetermined.

Study observations and caveats: The ex vivo response was dominated by HLA-C-restricted CMV-specific TCR beta clonotypes. Totalled public TCR beta family frequency picked out people who carried CMV plus the relevant HLA.

CDR3 length: 16 residues. The V and J ends lost 0 bases and 8 bases respectively, with 19 bases between them. Germline lookup yields CDR1 MNHEY and CDR2 SMNVEV (reference sequence). The sequenced material came from PBMCs. The genes are TRBV27 and TRBJ1-2; the D gene is possibly TRBD1 (6 bases). This receptor was identified in a human donor in good health (CMV status not recorded). Some clones in this sample may be carry-over from other donors' samples. CDR3 protein: CASSLSNWGGAEGYTF. CDR3 coding DNA: TGTGCCAGCAGTTTATCGAACTGGGGGGGGGCTGAGGGCTACACCTTC.